The entry below describes one T cell receptor (beta chain). Its antigen remains unidentified. Following extraction, RNA underwent reverse transcription to cDNA, which served as the sequencing template. Data came from immunoSEQ multiplex PCR; TCRdb stores just in-frame clones and leaves some out. This table holds about 15,000 clones, 50% to 75% found once. This entry belongs to a study of CD8+ T cells in alopecia areata. Patients with alopecia areata provided lesional scalp punch biopsies as well as peripheral blood. Whole-study findings and limits: Clarity of TCR sharing across patients fell short of that in mice, possibly HLA-related.

The CDR3 totals 14 residues. The V end lost 9 bases, the J end lost 5 bases, and 16 bases lay between the germline ends. Germline assignment: CDR1 ENHRY and CDR2 SYGVKD. The chain has TRBV10-3 and TRBJ2-2, with D unclear. Material: skin. The TCR was taken from a human donor with alopecia areata. In nucleotides, the CDR3 is TGTGCCATTAGGAGTGACCTACTAACCGGGGAGCTGTTTTTT. Amino acid sequence: CAIRSDLLTGELFF.